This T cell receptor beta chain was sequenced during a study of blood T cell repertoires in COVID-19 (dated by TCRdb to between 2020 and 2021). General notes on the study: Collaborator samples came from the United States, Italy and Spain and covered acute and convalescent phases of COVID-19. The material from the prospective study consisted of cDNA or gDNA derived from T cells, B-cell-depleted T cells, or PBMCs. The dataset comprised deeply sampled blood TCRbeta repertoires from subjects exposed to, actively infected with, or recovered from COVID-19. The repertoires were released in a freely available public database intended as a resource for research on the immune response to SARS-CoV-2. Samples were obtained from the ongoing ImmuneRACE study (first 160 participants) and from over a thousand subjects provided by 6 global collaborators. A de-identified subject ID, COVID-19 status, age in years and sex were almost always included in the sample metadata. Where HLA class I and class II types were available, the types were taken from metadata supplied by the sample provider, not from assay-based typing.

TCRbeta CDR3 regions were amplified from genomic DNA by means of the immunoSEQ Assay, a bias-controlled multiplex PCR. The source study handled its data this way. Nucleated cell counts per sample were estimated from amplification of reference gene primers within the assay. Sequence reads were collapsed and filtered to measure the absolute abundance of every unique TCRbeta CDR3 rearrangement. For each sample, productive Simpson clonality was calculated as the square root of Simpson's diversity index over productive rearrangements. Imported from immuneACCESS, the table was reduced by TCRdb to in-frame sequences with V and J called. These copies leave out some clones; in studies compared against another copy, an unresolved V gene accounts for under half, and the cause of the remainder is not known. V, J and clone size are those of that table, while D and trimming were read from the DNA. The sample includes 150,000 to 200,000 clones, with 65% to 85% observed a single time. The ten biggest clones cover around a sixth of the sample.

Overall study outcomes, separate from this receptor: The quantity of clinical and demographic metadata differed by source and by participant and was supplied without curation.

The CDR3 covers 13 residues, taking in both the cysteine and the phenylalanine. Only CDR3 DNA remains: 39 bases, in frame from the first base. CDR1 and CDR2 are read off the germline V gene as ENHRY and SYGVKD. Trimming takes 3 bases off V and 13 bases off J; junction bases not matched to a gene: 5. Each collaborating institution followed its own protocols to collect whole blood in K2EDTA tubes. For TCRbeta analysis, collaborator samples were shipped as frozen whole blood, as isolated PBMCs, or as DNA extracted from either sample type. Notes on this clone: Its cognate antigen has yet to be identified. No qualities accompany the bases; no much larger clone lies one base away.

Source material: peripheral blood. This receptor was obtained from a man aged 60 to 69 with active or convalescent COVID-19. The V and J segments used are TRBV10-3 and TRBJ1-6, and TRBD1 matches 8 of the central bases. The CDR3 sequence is CAISDTTGAPLHF. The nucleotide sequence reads TGTGCCATCAGTGACACGACAGGGGCTCCCCTCCACTTT.